Below are 32 T cell receptor beta chains sequenced from a single sample in a study of blood T cell repertoires in COVID-19. Sequenced by immunoSEQ multiplex PCR; TCRdb stores in-frame clones only, minus some. The top ten clones hold 2.1% of a sample with hundreds of thousands of clones, more than 75% of them seen once. The source material was peripheral blood. Receptors originate from a woman in her thirties who had recovered from COVID-19.

The V gene is TRBV3-1 (or the pseudogene TRBV3-2), the J gene TRBJ2-5; 7 bases are shared with TRBD2. Germline values: CDR1 LGHDT, CDR2 YNNKEL (reference sequence). This CDR3 is 13 amino acids long. V was clipped by 1 base and J by 7 bases; unmatched bases: 3. The CDR3 here is CASSQGDYGTQYF. Here the CDR3 DNA reads TGTGCCAGCAGCCAAGGGGACTACGGGACCCAGTACTTC.

Points on this clone: A junction end diverges from the germline sequence, so it may reflect a read error. This chain uses TRBV7-7 with TRBJ2-7; TRBD1 matches at 7 bases. The CDR3 covers 13 residues. Germline lookup yields CDR1 SSHAT and CDR2 FNYEAQ (reference sequence). The CDR3, as DNA: TGTGCTAGCAGCCCGACAGGGAATCGCGAGCAGTACTTC. Protein sequence: CASSPTGNREQYF.

The chain has TRBV5-4 and TRBJ2-1; TRBD2 matches 12 bases. Germline V gene sequence: CDR1 SGHNT, CDR2 YYREEE (reference sequence). The CDR3 is made up of 16 amino acids. Losses at the gene ends were 2 bases for V and 7 bases for J; bases not matched to a gene: 7. The CDR3 DNA sequence: TGTGCCAGCAGCTTAACTAGCGGGGGGAGTGGGAATGAGCAGTTCTTC. Translating gives CASSLTSGGSGNEQFF.

This chain links TRBV5-1 with TRBJ1-1; a possible D gene is TRBD1 (6 bases). Per germline, CDR1 SGHRS and CDR2 YFSETQ. CDR3 size: 16 residues. V lost 0 bases, J lost 1 base, and 13 bases lay in between. This CDR3 reads CASSLGTQGENTEAFF. The CDR3 bases are TGCGCCAGCAGCTTGGGGACACAGGGAGAGAACACTGAAGCTTTCTTT.

This chain uses TRBV19 with TRBJ2-7; a weak D match, TRBD2 (5 bases). Germline assignment: CDR1 LNHDA and CDR2 SQIVND (reference sequence). V lost 9 bases to trimming and J lost 3 bases, with 18 bases between them. The CDR3 contains 14 residues. CDR3 nucleotide sequence: TGTGCCAGCTCTCCGGCGGGTGCCCTCTACGAGCAGTACTTC. Its protein is CASSPAGALYEQYF.

CDR3 region: CAISEPQRGGEGKETQYF. The DNA for the CDR3 is TGTGCCATCAGTGAGCCGCAGCGGGGGGGCGAGGGGAAGGAGACCCAGTACTTC. V gene TRBV10-3 combines with J gene TRBJ2-5; 10 bases agree with TRBD2. The CDR3 is made up of 18 amino acids. Germline V lookup: CDR1 ENHRY, CDR2 SYGVKD. J was trimmed by 5 bases and V by 2 bases; bases with no gene match: 14.

The table lists this clone with a count of one. V is TRBV27 and J is TRBJ1-1, with 10 bases identical to TRBD1. Germline V gene lookup returns CDR1 MNHEY and CDR2 SMNVEV (reference sequence). The CDR3 is made up of 14 amino acids. V gave up 4 bases and J gave up 6 bases; unmatched junction bases: 5. The CDR3 sequence is CASSSGQGVAEAFF. For the CDR3, the DNA is TGTGCCAGCAGTTCCGGACAGGGGGTCGCTGAAGCTTTCTTT.

The V and J genes are TRBV6-6 and TRBJ1-3; D is uncertain. This CDR3 comprises 16 residues. Trimming took 2 bases from V and 0 from J, leaving 11 bases between them. Germline assignment: CDR1 MNHNY and CDR2 SVGAGI (reference sequence). The CDR3 region has the DNA TGTGCCAGCAGTTACGGCCAGTCCGACTCTGGAAACACCATATATTTT. This sequence encodes CASSYGQSDSGNTIYF.

V gene TRBV28 combines with J gene TRBJ1-5; D is undetermined. CDR1 and CDR2 from the germline V gene are MDHEN and SYDVKM. V lost 4 bases and J lost 3, with 16 bases in between. This CDR3 is 16 amino acids long. The CDR3 sequence is CASSSEAGYSNQPQHF. CDR3 nucleotide sequence: TGTGCCAGCAGTTCGGAGGCAGGCTACTCCAATCAGCCCCAGCATTTT.

The chain recombines TRBV6-5 with TRBJ2-7; a possible D gene is TRBD1 (5 bases). The CDR3 length is 14 residues. Trimming took 3 bases from V and 3 from J, leaving 12 bases between them. Looked up from germline, CDR1 is MNHEY and CDR2 is SVGAGI. CDR3 protein: CASSYAGQGYEQYF. For the CDR3, the DNA is TGTGCCAGCAGTTATGCAGGGCAAGGCTACGAGCAGTACTTC.

V and J are TRBV25-1 and TRBJ1-1; TRBD1 matches 10 bases. J lost 6 bases, V lost 2 bases, and 6 bases had no gene match. The CDR3 contains 15 residues. Germline CDR1 MGHDK, CDR2 SYGVNS. The CDR3 nucleotides read TGTGCCAGCAGTGAAGACAGGGGGCGCCCGGCTGAAGCTTTCTTT. Translating it yields CASSEDRGRPAEAFF.

CDR3 region: CASMRDNEQFF. The CDR3 DNA reads TGTGCCAGCATGAGGGATAATGAGCAGTTCTTC. The chain uses TRBV6-5 and TRBJ2-1; a possible D gene is TRBD2 (5 bases). Trimming cost V 7 bases and J 7 bases, with 8 bases left between them. The CDR3 loop spans 11 amino acids. Looked up from germline, CDR1 is MNHEY and CDR2 is SVGAGI.

The CDR3 DNA follows: TGTGCCAGCAGTTACGACAGGGGTTACGAGCAGTACTTC. This gives the protein CASSYDRGYEQYF. This chain connects TRBV5-6 to TRBJ2-7; 8 nucleotides align to TRBD1. The CDR3 loop spans 13 amino acids. Trimming cost V 5 bases and J 4 bases; bases outside gene matches: 5. In germline, CDR1 is SGHDT, CDR2 YYEEEE. Complete variable domain (other parts from reference TRBV5-6 and TRBJ2-7): DAGVTQSPTHLIKTRGQQVTLRCSPKSGHDTVSWYQQALGQGPQFIFQYYEEEERQRGNFPDRFSGHQFPNYSSELNVNALLLGDSALYLCASSYDRGYEQYFGPGTRLTVT.

The chain couples TRBV12-5 to TRBJ1-4; 7 nucleotides line up with TRBD1. The germline V gene encodes CDR1 LGHNT and CDR2 FRNRAP. The ends lost 0 bases at V and 8 bases at J; junction bases unmatched: 6. The length of the CDR3 is 15 residues. CDR3: CASGLVETGYEKLFF. CDR3 DNA: TGTGCTAGTGGTTTGGTAGAGACAGGGTACGAAAAACTGTTTTTT.

This chain joins TRBV28 and TRBJ2-7; D perhaps matches TRBD1 (5 bases). Trimming cost V 5 bases and J 3 bases, with 11 bases left between them. The CDR3 spans 13 residues. In germline, CDR1 is MDHEN, CDR2 SYDVKM. For the CDR3, the DNA is TGTGCCAGCAGTGTGGCCGACAGCTACGAGCAGTACTTC. The encoded protein is CASSVADSYEQYF.

The rearrangement joins TRBV6-2 or TRBV6-3 to TRBJ2-1; the match to TRBD2 covers 11 bases. The V and J ends lost 0 bases and 4 bases, in that order; junction bases with no gene match: 5. CDR1 and CDR2 from the germline V gene are MNHEY and SVGEGT. The CDR3 loop spans 17 amino acids. The CDR3 DNA reads as TGTGCCAGCAGTTACTCGACTAGCGGGACCCGTTACAATGAGCAGTTCTTC. Protein sequence: CASSYSTSGTRYNEQFF.

This clone was observed a handful of times. The rearrangement links TRBV7-9 to TRBJ2-2; maybe TRBD1 (6 bases). Germline lookup yields CDR1 SEHNR and CDR2 FQNEAQ (reference sequence). This CDR3 comprises 19 residues. Trimming stripped 5 bases from V and 0 bases from J, with 22 bases between. CDR3 nucleotide sequence: TGTGCCAGCAGCCGCTTAGCGTCAACAGGGAGATCGAACACCGGGGAGCTGTTTTTT. Protein: CASSRLASTGRSNTGELFF.

This chain connects TRBV24-1 to TRBJ2-3; 13 nucleotides match TRBD2. Germline V CDR1 and CDR2: KGHDR, SFDVKD. The V gene end was trimmed by 6 bases and the J gene end by 4 bases; junction bases not matched to a gene: 6. The CDR3 runs to 16 residues. The CDR3 here is CATSSPTSGRSDTQYF. In nucleotides, the CDR3 is TGTGCCACCAGTTCCCCGACTAGCGGGAGGTCAGATACGCAGTATTTT.

This chain connects TRBV9 to TRBJ2-1, with TRBD2 matching over 11 bases. This CDR3 comprises 17 residues. The trim removed 2 bases at V and 4 bases at J, leaving 8 bases unmatched. CDR1 is SGDLS, CDR2 YYNGEE, per germline. The CDR3 reads CASSVSGLADSYNEQFF. CDR3 coding DNA: TGTGCCAGCAGCGTGTCGGGACTAGCGGATTCTTACAATGAGCAGTTCTTC.

The chain combines TRBV6-5 with TRBJ1-1, with 7 bases aligning to TRBD1. The CDR3 contains 12 residues. The germline gives CDR1 MNHEY, CDR2 SVGAGI. The trim removed 6 bases at V and 9 bases at J, leaving 7 bases unmatched. The CDR3 DNA reads TGTGCCAGCAGGAACGACAGGGATAAAGCTTTCTTT. Protein: CASRNDRDKAFF.

The chain carries TRBV27 and TRBJ2-1, with TRBD2 matching 12 bases. The V gene end was trimmed by 6 bases and the J gene end by 3 bases; junction bases not matched to a gene: 9. CDR1 and CDR2 (germline): MNHEY, SMNVEV (reference sequence). The CDR3 runs 17 residues. CDR3 sequence: CASSQETSGSFYNEQFF. Here the CDR3 DNA reads TGTGCCAGCAGCCAAGAGACTAGCGGGAGTTTCTACAATGAGCAGTTCTTC.

V and J are TRBV4-3 and TRBJ2-2, with D uncertain. Germline CDR1 is LGHNA and CDR2 is YSLEER. The V gene lost 0 bases and the J gene lost 6 bases, with 14 bases spanning the gap. The CDR3 loop spans 16 amino acids. The CDR3 region is CASSQDLGRPAGELFF. The CDR3 nucleotides are TGCGCCAGCAGCCAAGATCTAGGTCGGCCCGCCGGGGAGCTGTTTTTT.

This clone was recorded a few times. The V gene is TRBV6-6, the J gene TRBJ2-5; 9 bases match TRBD2. V lost 4 bases, J lost 5 bases, and 11 bases stayed unmatched. Germline CDR1 reads MNHNY; CDR2 reads SVGAGI (reference sequence). The CDR3 length is 16 residues. CDR3 nucleotides: TGTGCCAGCAGTTCCCCCGAGAGCGGGGGGCAGGAGACCCAGTACTTC. It encodes CASSSPESGGQETQYF.

CDR3 nucleotides: TGTGCCAGCACCTCAGGCGGGAGATCTAACTATGGCTACACCTTC. Protein: CASTSGGRSNYGYTF. The rearrangement uses TRBV5-4 and TRBJ1-2; unclear D gene. The CDR3 consists of 15 residues. Germline V gene data show CDR1 as SGHNT and CDR2 as YYREEE (reference sequence). Trimming shortened V by 6 bases and J by 0 bases, and 15 bases separated the two germline ends. Complete variable domain (other parts from reference TRBV5-4 and TRBJ1-2): ETGVTQSPTHLIKTRGQQVTLRCSSQSGHNTVSWYQQALGQGPQFIFQYYREEENGRGNFPPRFSGLQFPNYSSELNVNALELDDSALYLCASTSGGRSNYGYTFGSGTRLTVV.

The V call is TRBV13, the J call TRBJ1-1; TRBD1 agrees at 9 bases. With V trimmed by 5 bases and J by 5 bases, 9 bases remained unmatched. Germline values: CDR1 PRHDT, CDR2 FYEKMQ (reference sequence). The CDR3 is 15 residues long. CDR3 residues: CASSGLQGARTEAFF. The CDR3 DNA is TGTGCCAGCAGCGGCCTACAGGGGGCGCGGACTGAAGCTTTCTTT. Full variable domain (missing parts from reference TRBV13 and TRBJ1-1): AAGVIQSPRHLIKEKRETATLKCYPIPRHDTVYWYQQGPGQDPQFLISFYEKMQSDKGSIPDRFSAQQFSDYHSELNMSSLELGDSALYFCASSGLQGARTEAFFGQGTRLTVV.

For the CDR3, the DNA is TGTGCCATCAGCTCAAGCCGGGATAATGAAAAACTGTTTTTT. Translation: CAISSSRDNEKLFF. The chain is built from TRBV10-3 and TRBJ1-4; no reliable D call. Trimming removed 6 bases at V and 4 bases at J, with 12 bases between. This CDR3 has 14 residues. Germline V gene sequence: CDR1 ENHRY, CDR2 SYGVKD.

The CDR3 bases are TGTGCCAGCAGCCAAAAGACAGGGGTCCACGAGCAGTACTTC. Its translation is CASSQKTGVHEQYF. V gene TRBV3-1 (or the pseudogene TRBV3-2) combines with J gene TRBJ2-7, with 8 nucleotides matching TRBD1. Unmatched junction bases numbered 5, after V lost 2 bases and J lost 5 bases. Germline values: CDR1 LGHDT, CDR2 YNNKEL (reference sequence). CDR3 length: 14 amino acids.

J is TRBJ2-7 and V is TRBV28; D is ambiguous. Germline values: CDR1 MDHEN, CDR2 SYDVKM. The CDR3 runs to 12 residues. V lost 6 bases and J lost 4, with 10 bases in between. The CDR3 nucleotides are TGTGCCAGCAGCCCCGACACGTACGAGCAGTACTTC. Its protein is CASSPDTYEQYF.

The chain joins TRBV5-4 to TRBJ1-1, with D tentatively TRBD1 (5 bases). The CDR3 runs to 16 residues. Deletions cut 0 bases from V and 2 bases from J, with 14 bases between. From germline, CDR1 is SGHNT and CDR2 YYREEE (reference sequence). CDR3 residues: CASSLGGGRSNTEAFF. The DNA for the CDR3 is TGTGCCAGCAGCTTGGGCGGGGGGAGAAGTAACACTGAAGCTTTCTTT.

The chain has TRBV7-9 and TRBJ1-5, with 7 bases matching TRBD1. CDR1 and CDR2 from the germline V gene are SEHNR and FQNEAQ (reference sequence). V lost 5 bases to trimming and J lost 5 bases; unmatched junction nucleotides: 6. The length of the CDR3 is 14 residues. The CDR3 sequence: CASSTDRVYQPQHF. Here the CDR3 DNA reads TGTGCCAGCAGCACAGACAGGGTCTATCAGCCCCAGCATTTT.

The V call is TRBV13, the J call TRBJ2-3, with a tentative D call TRBD2 (5 bases). Trimming left V 5 bases short and J 5 bases short, with 14 bases between. CDR3 size: 14 residues. Germline assignment: CDR1 PRHDT and CDR2 FYEKMQ (reference sequence). The CDR3 nucleotides read TGTGCCAGCAGCCGTCGCGGGTCACTAGATACGCAGTATTTT. Translation: CASSRRGSLDTQYF.

The CDR3 sequence: CAISESGLAVEQYF. Here the CDR3 DNA reads TGTGCCATCAGTGAGTCAGGTCTGGCGGTCGAGCAGTACTTC. The rearrangement links TRBV10-3 to TRBJ2-7; D uncertain. Germline-derived CDR1 and CDR2 are ENHRY and SYGVKD. Trimming removed 0 bases at V and 6 bases at J, with 12 bases between. CDR3 size: 14 residues.